This record looks at one T cell receptor (beta chain) sequence and its context. Its antigen is as yet unknown. The sample originates from a study of T cell repertoires in cytomegalovirus infection. Study overall: Shared public TCR beta signatures pointed to both CMV infection and a matching HLA type.

The CDR3 has 14 residues. From germline, CDR1 is SQVTM and CDR2 ANQGSEA. Trimming took 5 bases from V and 0 from J, leaving 11 bases between them. MiXCR was run by TCRdb on the reads, yielding one entry per CDR3 protein. Among under 150,000 distinct CDR3 sequences listed, roughly a quarter were seen once. The study's findings and limits: There were carriers of CMV plus the relevant HLA, and cumulative public TCR beta family frequency identified them.

This TCR derives from a human donor in good health (CMV status not recorded). Some clones in this sample may be carry-over from other donors' samples. Sequences were obtained from PBMCs, sequenced either directly or after in vitro stimulation (not recorded which). The chain joins TRBV29-1 to TRBJ2-1; D unclear. The CDR3 loop is CSVIAESSYNEQFF. DNA of the CDR3: TGCAGCGTTATCGCGGAAAGCTCCTACAATGAGCAGTTCTTC.